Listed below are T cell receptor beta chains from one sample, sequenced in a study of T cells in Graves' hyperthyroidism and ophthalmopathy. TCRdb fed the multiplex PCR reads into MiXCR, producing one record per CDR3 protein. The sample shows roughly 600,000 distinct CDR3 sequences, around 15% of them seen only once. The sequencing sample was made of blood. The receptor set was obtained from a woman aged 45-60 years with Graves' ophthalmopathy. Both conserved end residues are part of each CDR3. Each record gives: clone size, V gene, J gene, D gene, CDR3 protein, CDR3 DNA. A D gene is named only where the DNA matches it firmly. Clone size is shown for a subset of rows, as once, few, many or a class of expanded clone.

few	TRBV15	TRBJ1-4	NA	CATSRKTGGGKLFF	TGTGCCACCAGCAGAAAGACAGGCGGGGGAAAACTGTTTTTT
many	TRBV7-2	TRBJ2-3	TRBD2	CASSLRLAPSTDTQYF	TGTGCCAGCAGCCTAAGACTAGCGCCCAGCACAGATACGCAGTATTTT
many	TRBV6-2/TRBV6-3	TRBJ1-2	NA	CASSEANYGYTF	TGTGCCAGCAGCGAGGCCAACTATGGCTACACCTTC
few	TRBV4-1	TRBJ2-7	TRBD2	CASSHLAGVSLYEQYF	TGCGCCAGCAGCCACCTAGCGGGAGTGTCCCTCTACGAGCAGTACTTC
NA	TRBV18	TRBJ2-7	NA	CASSPGDDEQYF	TGTGCCAGCTCACCCGGGGACGACGAGCAGTACTTC
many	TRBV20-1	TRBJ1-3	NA	CSASPPAGNTIYF	TGCAGTGCTAGCCCCCCCGCTGGAAACACCATATATTTT
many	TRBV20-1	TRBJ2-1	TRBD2	CSARGEGNEQFF	TGCAGTGCTAGAGGGGAGGGCAATGAGCAGTTCTTC
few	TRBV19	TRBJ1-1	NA	CASSPNTRGTEAFF	TGTGCCAGTAGCCCCAACACTCGGGGCACTGAAGCTTTCTTT
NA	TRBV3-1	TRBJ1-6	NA	CASSQEQNSPLHF	TGTGCCAGCAGCCAAGAACAGAATTCACCCCTCCACTTT
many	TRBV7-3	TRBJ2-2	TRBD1	CASSYGTGVTGELFF	TGTGCCAGCAGCTACGGGACAGGGGTCACCGGGGAGCTGTTTTTT
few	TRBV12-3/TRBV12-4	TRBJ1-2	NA	CASSVGTRYGYTF	TGTGCCAGCAGTGTGGGGACAAGATATGGCTACACCTTC
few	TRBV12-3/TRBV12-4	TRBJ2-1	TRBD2	CASSLMGGADEQFF	TGTGCCAGCAGTTTAATGGGAGGGGCGGATGAGCAGTTCTTC
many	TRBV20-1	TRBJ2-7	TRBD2	CSARMTSGLYEQYF	TGCAGTGCCCGGATGACTAGCGGACTGTACGAGCAGTACTTC
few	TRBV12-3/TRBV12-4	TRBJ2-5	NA	CASSFGAVQETQYF	TGTGCCAGCAGTTTTGGGGCAGTTCAAGAGACCCAGTACTTC
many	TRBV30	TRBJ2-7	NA	CAWREGTGIYEQYF	TGTGCCTGGAGGGAGGGAACCGGGATCTACGAGCAGTACTTC
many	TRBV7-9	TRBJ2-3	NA	CASSLEVAPDTQYF	TGTGCCAGCAGCTTAGAGGTGGCACCAGATACGCAGTATTTT
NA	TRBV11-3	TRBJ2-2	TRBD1	CASSLKGGLTGELFF	TGTGCCAGCAGCTTAAAAGGGGGCCTCACCGGGGAGCTGTTTTTT
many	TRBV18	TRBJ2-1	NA	CASSLLSGNIYNEQFF	TGTGCCAGCTCACTCTTATCAGGGAACATATACAATGAGCAGTTCTTC
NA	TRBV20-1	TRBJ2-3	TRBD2	CSARNLAGGSTDTQYF	TGCAGTGCTAGGAATCTAGCGGGGGGGAGCACAGATACGCAGTATTTT
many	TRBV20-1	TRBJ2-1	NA	CSEAKLNEQFF	TGCAGTGAGGCCAAACTCAATGAGCAGTTCTTC
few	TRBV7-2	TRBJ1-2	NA	CASSLERFTRVGGYTF	TGTGCCAGCAGCTTAGAGCGGTTTACAAGGGTCGGGGGCTACACCTTC
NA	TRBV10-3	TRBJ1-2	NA	CAISYFTAGRGYTF	TGTGCCATCAGTTACTTTACGGCCGGCCGGGGCTACACCTTC
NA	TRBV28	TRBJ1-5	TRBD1	CASSLTGQGLDQPQHF	TGTGCCAGCAGTTTGACGGGACAGGGTTTAGATCAGCCCCAGCATTTT
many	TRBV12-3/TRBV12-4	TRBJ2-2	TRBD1	CASTLLANRGAGELFF	TGTGCCAGCACCCTCCTAGCTAACAGGGGCGCCGGGGAGCTGTTTTTT
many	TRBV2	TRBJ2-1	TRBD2	CASRETSGRLSSYNEQFF	TGTGCCAGCAGGGAAACTAGCGGGAGGCTGAGCTCCTACAATGAGCAGTTCTTC
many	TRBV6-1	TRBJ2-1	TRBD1	CASSNGQGSYEQFF	TGTGCCAGCAGCAACGGACAGGGGTCTTATGAGCAGTTCTTC